The 2 T cell receptor beta chains below all came from one sample that was sequenced in a study of identical twins (dated by TCRdb to the mid-2010s). To prepare the library, 5' RACE was applied. Sequencing relied on an Illumina HiSeq 2000. TCRdb took the public reads, trimmed them with fastp at Q25, ran MiXCR for clone calling and kept in-frame beta chains. Merged by CDR3 protein, the rows form single entries marked with the most common genes and DNA. This sample is represented by fewer than 250,000 distinct CDR3 sequences; around 10% of them were singletons. The ten largest make up 5.1% of the sample. Input material: memory (CD45RO+) T cells sorted from blood. In light of the paper, this sample's cell subset or site label describes: CD45RO+ enriched T cells. These receptors were collected from a woman aged 18 to 35 in good health.

This clonotype was found a few times. J is TRBJ2-7 and V is TRBV29-1; 8 positions match TRBD2. J gave up 5 bases and V 6 bases, and 9 bases lay outside the gene matches. The CDR3 runs to 13 residues. Germline V gene data show CDR1 as SQVTM and CDR2 as ANQGSEA. Here the CDR3 reads CSVAGTSFHEQYF. In nucleotides, the CDR3 is TGCAGCGTGGCCGGGACTAGTTTCCACGAGCAGTACTTC.

This chain connects TRBV7-2 to TRBJ2-7; D not certain. V gave up 0 bases and J gave up 5 bases, with 11 bases separating them. The germline gives CDR1 SGHTA, CDR2 FQGNSA. The CDR3 totals 14 residues. CDR3 sequence reads: CASSLAWSGDEQYF. The CDR3 nucleotides are TGTGCCAGCAGCTTAGCGTGGTCAGGAGACGAGCAGTACTTC.